These T cell receptor beta chains were read from a single sample in a study of T-cell reconstitution after alpha-beta-depleted transplantation in children. TCRdb itself ran the PCR reads through MiXCR, one entry per CDR3 protein. The repertoire has around 190,000 distinct CDR3 sequences, approximately 6.9% of them found once; the top ten carry about 5.5%. The sequencing used PBMCs, collected before TCRalphabeta/CD19-depleted stem cell transplant. The receptors were gathered from a boy aged 2 to 9 with acute lymphoblastic leukemia, due to receive a stem cell transplant. CDR3s include the opening cysteine and the closing phenylalanine or tryptophan. Each record gives: V gene, D gene, clone size, CDR3 length, J gene, CDR3 DNA, CDR3 protein. D genes are given only for firm matches. Clone size appears in some rows only: once, few, many, or a class for an expanded clone.

TRBV7-2,.,few,13,TRBJ2-3,TGTGCCAGCAGCTTCCTAGCGCCAGATACGCAGTATTTT,CASSFLAPDTQYF
TRBV28,.,many,15,TRBJ2-1,TGTGCCAGCAGTAGACGGCTCTTCTCCTACAATGAGCAGTTCTTC,CASSRRLFSYNEQFF
TRBV3-1,TRBD2,many,18,TRBJ2-1,TGTGCCAGCAGCCTAATACTGATGACTAGCGGGGAGTACAATGAGCAGTTCTTC,CASSLILMTSGEYNEQFF
TRBV29-1,.,many,14,TRBJ2-5,TGCAGCGTTGAAGATCCTGGGAGTCAAGAGACCCAGTACTTC,CSVEDPGSQETQYF
TRBV19,.,medium-sized,13,TRBJ2-7,TGTGCCAGTACAACAGGTTCTGTGGGCGAGCAGTACTTC,CASTTGSVGEQYF
TRBV3-1,TRBD1,many,15,TRBJ2-7,TGTGCCAGCAGCCGTCCGGGACAGGGGGCGAGGGAGCAGTACTTC,CASSRPGQGAREQYF
TRBV6-2/TRBV6-3,TRBD1,.,13,TRBJ1-6,TGTGCCAGCAGTCAAGACAGGGTTTCACCCCTCCACTTT,CASSQDRVSPLHF
TRBV28,TRBD1,many,14,TRBJ1-2,TGTGCCAGCAGTCCCGGACAGGAGTACTATGGCTACACCTTC,CASSPGQEYYGYTF
TRBV6-5,.,.,14,TRBJ1-1,TGTGCCAGCATTTCTTCACGGGGCGAGACTGAAGCTTTCTTT,CASISSRGETEAFF
TRBV6-6,.,.,12,TRBJ2-7,TGTGCCAGCAGTTATAGGAGCTACGAGCAGTACTTC,CASSYRSYEQYF
TRBV27,.,many,13,TRBJ2-7,TGTGCCAGCAGTTTCTCCCAGGTCGAGGAGCAGTACTTC,CASSFSQVEEQYF
TRBV28,.,.,13,TRBJ1-2,TGTGCCAGCAGTCCCGGGTGGTTCGATGGCTACACCTTC,CASSPGWFDGYTF
TRBV28,.,many,15,TRBJ2-5,TGTGCCAGCACCCCACTCCGGGACCGACAAGAGACCCAGTACTTC,CASTPLRDRQETQYF
TRBV4-2,.,.,15,TRBJ2-4,TGTGCCAGCAGCCAAGCTATTACAGGACGGGACATTCAGTACTTC,CASSQAITGRDIQYF
TRBV12-3/TRBV12-4,.,medium-sized,14,TRBJ1-4,TGTGCCAGCAGTTTTACCGGGATTGAAGAAAAACTGTTTTTT,CASSFTGIEEKLFF
TRBV29-1,.,many,13,TRBJ2-3,TGCAGCGCCCCAGGTAGTGGCACAGATACGCAGTATTTT,CSAPGSGTDTQYF
TRBV9,.,.,15,TRBJ2-1,TGTGCCAGCGGCGGGTCGACGAGCTCCTACAATGAGCAGTTCTTC,CASGGSTSSYNEQFF
TRBV5-1,.,many,15,TRBJ2-7,TGCGCCAGCAGCCTCACGGGGGCAGAGACCTACGAGCAGTACTTC,CASSLTGAETYEQYF
TRBV6-2/TRBV6-3,TRBD2,.,14,TRBJ2-7,TGTGCCAGCACCCCCTGGGGCGGGAGAGGCGAGCAGTACTTC,CASTPWGGRGEQYF
TRBV7-9,TRBD1,.,13,TRBJ1-2,TGTGCCAGCACCGGGACAGGAGGTTATGGCTACACCTTC,CASTGTGGYGYTF
TRBV7-4,.,many,16,TRBJ1-5,TGTGCCAGCAGCTATTCCGGGCAGGGTCGGGTTCAGCCCCAGCATTTT,CASSYSGQGRVQPQHF
TRBV4-3,TRBD1,.,17,TRBJ2-3,TGCGCCAGCAGCCAAGATAGGTGGACAGGGAGCACAGATACGCAGTATTTT,CASSQDRWTGSTDTQYF
TRBV28,.,.,13,TRBJ2-1,TGTGCCAGCAGCGTGGACCGGGACAATGAGCAGTTCTTC,CASSVDRDNEQFF
TRBV4-3,.,few,15,TRBJ2-3,TGCGCCAGCAGCCAAGGAATTAAAACAGGGATCCCGCAGTATTTT,CASSQGIKTGIPQYF
TRBV20-1,TRBD2,.,15,TRBJ2-7,TGCAGTGCTAGAGAAGGGGCGGGAGGGATCTACGAGCAGTACTTC,CSAREGAGGIYEQYF
TRBV4-2,.,many,15,TRBJ2-7,TGTGCCAGCAGCCAAGATACAGGCGGCTCCTACGAGCAGTACTTC,CASSQDTGGSYEQYF
TRBV5-6,.,many,14,TRBJ2-7,TGTGCCAGCAGCGATCCTGGCGGAAATTACGAGCAGTACTTC,CASSDPGGNYEQYF
TRBV20-1,.,many,15,TRBJ2-1,TGCAGTGCTAGAGATGAGGGGGAACGAGTCGATGAGCAGTTCTTC,CSARDEGERVDEQFF
TRBV28,TRBD2,many,12,TRBJ2-5,TGTGCCAGCAGTTTAGTAGCGGGAGTCCCGTACTTC,CASSLVAGVPYF
TRBV27,TRBD2,many,14,TRBJ2-7,TGTGCCAGCAGTCCTAGCGGGGGGGCCTACGAGCAGTACTTC,CASSPSGGAYEQYF
TRBV7-2,.,many,11,TRBJ1-1,TGTGCCAGCAGGCCAGGGTCTGAAGCTTTCTTT,CASRPGSEAFF
TRBV11-2,.,many,14,TRBJ1-4,TGTGCCAGCCTCTCGATTGCAACTAATGAAAAACTGTTTTTT,CASLSIATNEKLFF
TRBV12-3/TRBV12-4,TRBD2,many,16,TRBJ2-7,TGTGCCAGCAGTTTAGACCTAGCGGGAAATCTTTACGAGCAGTACTTC,CASSLDLAGNLYEQYF
TRBV12-3/TRBV12-4,.,many,15,TRBJ2-7,TGTGCCAGCAGTTTCAGGGGAGAGGGCTCCTACGAGCAGTACTTC,CASSFRGEGSYEQYF
TRBV2,.,few,15,TRBJ1-5,TGTGCCAGCAGTTGGTCCCTTGGGAGCAATCAGCCCCAGCATTTT,CASSWSLGSNQPQHF
TRBV13,TRBD2,few,19,TRBJ2-2,TGTGCCAGCAGCTTAGCGGCTAGCGGGGACCGAGGGAACACCGGGGAGCTGTTTTTT,CASSLAASGDRGNTGELFF